The next 31 T cell receptor beta chains were all read from a single sample in a study of spatial heterogeneity in lung cancer. Findings and limits, study-wide: Expanded intratumoral alpha and beta TCR counts tracked tumor mutation counts.

The antigens these receptors bind are not known. TCRdb recomputed calls from the 5' RACE reads with MiXCR, one row per CDR3 protein. Among fewer than 15,000 distinct CDR3 sequences listed, about 6% were seen once. Documented time point: sample taken at primary tumor resection. The sequencing used lung tumor tissue, collected at surgery. The receptors stem from a female donor with early-stage non-small cell lung cancer.

This clonotype showed up many times. This beta chain is a stray sequence in a library constructed for alpha chains; its clone size is not meaningful. This chain uses TRBV7-9 with TRBJ2-3; D is possibly TRBD1 (5 bases). The CDR3 loop spans 13 amino acids. Germline V gene sequence: CDR1 SEHNR, CDR2 FQNEAQ (reference sequence). Trimming took 7 bases from V and 3 from J, leaving 11 bases between them. Written as DNA, the CDR3 is TGTGCCAGCAAGCAGGGCAGTACAGATACGCAGTATTTT. The encoded protein is CASKQGSTDTQYF.

This clonotype has at least ten counts. In a library made to pick up alpha chains, this beta chain is a stray read with a size that means little. The chain couples TRBV5-1 to TRBJ2-3; 11 nucleotides match TRBD2. The CDR3 covers 16 residues. Germline V gene lookup returns CDR1 SGHRS and CDR2 YFSETQ. V shed 4 bases and J 0 bases; nucleotides not matched to a gene: 4. CDR3 in DNA: TGCGCCAGCAGCCTGAGGACTAGCGGGAGCACAGATACGCAGTATTTT. This gives the protein CASSLRTSGSTDTQYF. The variable domain in full, with the rest retrieved from reference TRBV5-1 and TRBJ2-3, is KAGVTQTPRYLIKTRGQQVTLSCSPISGHRSVSWYQQTPGQGLQFLFEYFSETQRNKGNFPGRFSGRQFSNSRSEMNVSTLELGDSALYLCASSLRTSGSTDTQYFGPGTRLTVL.

This clonotype was found many times. A much bigger clone sits one base away, suggesting this may be a read error. This beta chain is an off-target read within a library intended for alpha chains, so its frequency means little. The rearrangement joins TRBV5-1 to TRBJ2-7; maybe TRBD2 (6 bases). V lost 3 bases, J lost 7 bases, and 20 bases lay in between. The CDR3 is 15 residues long. CDR1 and CDR2 (germline): SGHRS, YFSETQ. The CDR3 DNA follows: TGCGCCAGCAGCTCCTTACTAGTGGGGGGTGAAGAGCAGTACTTC. This sequence encodes CASSSLLVGGEEQYF.

In its sample, this clonotype ranks as medium-sized. This beta chain is a stray sequence in a library constructed for alpha chains; its clone size is not meaningful. This chain uses TRBV3-1 with TRBJ2-7; D uncertain. V was cut by 0 bases and J by 5 bases, with 11 bases left in between. The CDR3 runs to 14 residues. Germline V CDR1 and CDR2: LGHDT, YNNKEL (reference sequence). The CDR3 reads CASSQDRRLHEQYF. The DNA for the CDR3 is TGTGCCAGCAGCCAAGATCGCAGGCTCCACGAGCAGTACTTC.

This clonotype is medium-sized. The library was designed around alpha chains, so this beta chain is a stray read whose abundance carries little weight. This chain joins TRBV28 and TRBJ1-1, with D perhaps matching TRBD1 (6 bases). The V end lost 9 bases, the J end lost 3 bases, and 8 bases lay between the germline ends. This CDR3 is 11 amino acids long. Germline V gene data show CDR1 as MDHEN and CDR2 as SYDVKM. The CDR3 spells CASGTHTEAFF. Here the CDR3 DNA reads TGTGCCAGTGGGACACACACTGAAGCTTTCTTT.

This clonotype has a count of ten or more. This beta chain is an unintended read in a library built for alpha chains; its size means little. The J gene is TRBJ1-5, the V gene TRBV2, with D possibly TRBD1 on 6 matching bases. V was clipped by 11 bases and J by 4 bases, with 12 bases between them. The CDR3 spans 12 residues. From germline, CDR1 is SNHLY and CDR2 FYNNEI. As DNA, the CDR3 is TGTGCCGGGGGGCAGATTAATCAGCCCCAGCATTTT. Its protein product is CAGGQINQPQHF.

On this clonotype: This beta chain came through as a stray read in a library set up for alpha chains, and its size says little. The rearrangement uses TRBV21-1 and TRBJ2-5; the DNA was not used to check the table's D call, TRBD2. TRBV21-1 is annotated as a pseudogene. The CDR3 loop spans 20 amino acids. CDR3 sequence (DNA): TGTGCCAGCAGCCTAGCTCCGGGACTAGCGGGAGGCCTTAAAGAAGAGACCCAGTACTTC. Residues: CASSLAPGLAGGLKEETQYF.

There are many counts of this clonotype. This beta chain is off target for a library built for alpha chains, so its abundance means little. The rearrangement joins TRBV7-9 to TRBJ1-1; the D gene is possibly TRBD1 (6 bases). The germline gives CDR1 SEHNR, CDR2 FQNEAQ (reference sequence). V was shortened by 1 base and J by 6 bases, with 9 bases between the two germline ends. This CDR3 spans 13 amino acids. This CDR3 is CASSLGQGSEAFF. The CDR3 region has the DNA TGTGCCAGCAGCTTAGGGCAGGGGTCTGAAGCTTTCTTT.

A note on this clonotype: This beta chain is off target for a library built for alpha chains, so its abundance means little. The rearrangement joins TRBV5-1 to TRBJ2-1; 7 bases agree with TRBD2. This CDR3 contains 16 residues. Germline loops: CDR1 SGHRS, CDR2 YFSETQ. The V and J ends lost 1 base and 4 bases, in that order; junction bases with no gene match: 8. CDR3 DNA: TGCGCCAGCAGCTTGTTGGCCCGCGGGGGATACAATGAGCAGTTCTTC. It yields the protein CASSLLARGGYNEQFF.

The table lists this clonotype with many counts. This beta chain appears as a stray read in a library generated for alpha chains; its size is not informative. This sequence joins TRBV7-2 and TRBJ1-1; D is perhaps TRBD1 (5 bases). From germline, CDR1 is SGHTA and CDR2 FQGNSA. Trimming pared 3 bases from V and 1 base from J, leaving 21 bases between. This CDR3 region has 18 residues. DNA of the CDR3: TGTGCCAGCAGCTTTCCGGTCGGGGGAGGGCTGACGAACACTGAAGCTTTCTTT. It yields the protein CASSFPVGGGLTNTEAFF.

The sample holds many counts of this clonotype. For a library built for alpha chains, this beta chain is a stray read; little rests on its size. The CDR3 here is CSAGDSPYEQYF. Here the CDR3 DNA reads TGCAGCGCCGGGGACAGCCCGTACGAGCAGTACTTC. The chain uses TRBV29-1 and TRBJ2-7; TRBD1 agrees at 7 bases. V was clipped by 7 bases and J by 4 bases; unmatched bases: 7. This CDR3 has 12 amino acids. Germline V gene sequence: CDR1 SQVTM, CDR2 ANQGSEA.

In its sample, this clonotype was seen many times. A library prepared for alpha chains yielded this beta chain as an off-target read; its size is of little meaning. The chain uses TRBV7-2 and TRBJ1-4; D possibly corresponds to TRBD1 (5 bases). V was shortened by 4 bases and J by 12 bases, with 36 bases between the two germline ends. CDR3 size: 20 residues. The germline V gene has CDR1 SGHTA and CDR2 FQGNSA. The CDR3 DNA follows: TGTGCCAGCAGCTCCGGAATTGGTGGGAGTAGGGGATCGGGAATGATAGAACTGTTTTTT. Translating gives CASSSGIGGSRGSGMIELFF. Using reference TRBV7-2 and TRBJ1-4 for the parts outside the CDR3, the full variable domain is GAGVSQSPSNKVTEKGKDVELRCDPISGHTALYWYRQSLGQGLEFLIYFQGNSAPDKSGLPSDRFSAERTGGSVSTLTIQRTQQEDSAVYLCASSSGIGGSRGSGMIELFFGSGTQLSVL.

There are many counts of this clonotype. This beta chain is an unintended read in a library built for alpha chains; its size means little. This sequence joins TRBV2 and TRBJ2-1, with a weak D call TRBD2 (7 bases). Germline V gene lookup returns CDR1 SNHLY and CDR2 FYNNEI. V lost 7 bases and J 4 bases, leaving 14 bases between the germline ends. The CDR3 extends over 14 amino acids. The CDR3 is CASKRDTGYNEQFF. CDR3 in DNA: TGTGCCAGCAAGCGGGACACCGGATACAATGAGCAGTTCTTC.

This clonotype has a count of ten or more. Being off target in a library aimed at alpha chains, this beta chain has a size of little meaning. The chain combines TRBV5-1 with TRBJ2-3; 14 positions match TRBD2. The CDR3 extends over 16 amino acids. With 4 bases clipped from V and 6 bases from J, the junction kept 7 bases outside the gene matches. CDR1 and CDR2 (germline): SGHRS, YFSETQ. As DNA, the CDR3 is TGCGCCAGCAGCCCTGGACTAGCGGGGGGCCAGGATACGCAGTATTTT. It yields the protein CASSPGLAGGQDTQYF.

Turning to this clonotype: This beta chain represents an off-target read in a library built for alpha chains; its size is of limited meaning. The chain is built from TRBV6-2 or TRBV6-3 and TRBJ1-1; D possibly corresponds to TRBD1 (5 bases). Germline-derived CDR1 and CDR2 are MNHEY and SVGEGT. Trimming stripped 2 bases from V and 6 bases from J, with 13 bases between. The CDR3 covers 14 residues. The CDR3 DNA follows: TGTGCCAGCAGTTACGGTGCGGGGCTGGCTGAAGCTTTCTTT. The encoded protein is CASSYGAGLAEAFF.

This clonotype has at least ten counts. This beta chain came through as a stray read in a library set up for alpha chains, and its size says little. The V call is TRBV10-3, the J call TRBJ2-6, with D tentatively TRBD2 (7 bases). From germline, CDR1 is ENHRY and CDR2 SYGVKD. The CDR3 totals 15 residues. The ends were cut back, 2 bases at V and 5 bases at J, with 10 bases in the middle. CDR3 DNA sequence: TGTGCCATCAGTGAGCGGGGGGCCAGGGCCAACGTCCTGACTTTC. Its translation: CAISERGARANVLTF.

This clonotype was counted many times. This beta chain is an off-target read within a library intended for alpha chains, so its frequency means little. This rearrangement joins TRBV12-3 or TRBV12-4 to TRBJ1-5; D gene ambiguous. CDR3 length equals 12 residues. The V and J ends lost 3 bases and 5 bases respectively, with 5 bases between them. CDR3 residues: CASSFMDQPQHF. In nucleotides, the CDR3 is TGTGCCAGCAGTTTCATGGATCAGCCCCAGCATTTT.

This clonotype was seen ten or more times. Because the library targeted alpha chains, this beta chain is an off-target read whose size means little. The chain combines TRBV6-2 or TRBV6-3 with TRBJ2-3; 7 positions match TRBD2. J was trimmed by 1 base and V by 10 bases; bases with no gene match: 8. This CDR3 has 14 amino acids. CDR1 is MNHEY, CDR2 SVGEGT, per germline. The CDR3 region is CAIREAGRTDTQYF. CDR3 DNA sequence: TGTGCCATCCGGGAAGCGGGGCGCACAGATACGCAGTATTTT.

This clonotype was counted many times. The size of this beta chain means little, since it is a stray read in a library made for alpha chains. The J gene is TRBJ2-5, the V gene TRBV7-9; D gene uncertain. Germline assignment: CDR1 SEHNR and CDR2 FQNEAQ (reference sequence). The CDR3 length is 14 residues. V was clipped by 3 bases and J by 4 bases, with 12 bases between them. The CDR3 region is CASSFSRTLETQYF. In DNA form, the CDR3 reads TGTGCCAGCAGCTTTAGCCGGACCCTAGAGACCCAGTACTTC. The whole variable domain, remainder taken from reference TRBV7-9 and TRBJ2-5, is DTGVSQNPRHKITKRGQNVTFRCDPISEHNRLYWYRQTLGQGPEFLTYFQNEAQLEKSRLLSDRFSAERPKGSFSTLEIQRTEQGDSAMYLCASSFSRTLETQYFGPGTRLLVL.

Notes on this clonotype: Little can be read into the size of this beta chain, an off-target read in a library designed for alpha chains. V usage is TRBV5-6 and J usage is TRBJ1-2, with D unresolved. Deletions cut 2 bases from V and 2 bases from J, with 13 bases between. The V gene's germline CDR1 is SGHDT and CDR2 YYEEEE. This CDR3 has 15 residues. CDR3 protein: CASSLAGIRNYGYTF. CDR3 bases: TGTGCCAGCAGCTTAGCTGGGATCCGGAACTATGGCTACACCTTC.

This clonotype occurred many times. In a library made to pick up alpha chains, this beta chain is a stray read with a size that means little. V is TRBV7-3 and J is TRBJ2-2; D gene ambiguous. This CDR3 contains 13 residues. Trimming left V 1 base short and J 1 base short, with 1 base between. The germline CDR1 and CDR2 sequences are SGHTA and FQGTGA. CDR3 DNA sequence: TGTGCCAGCAGCTTAAAGAACACCGGGGAGCTGTTTTTT. The encoded protein is CASSLKNTGELFF.

This clonotype was counted ten times or more. With the library built for alpha chains, this beta chain is off target and its frequency is not meaningful. The chain employs TRBV7-9 and TRBJ2-1, with TRBD2 matching 7 bases. Germline assignment: CDR1 SEHNR and CDR2 FQNEAQ (reference sequence). V was clipped by 5 bases and J by 0 bases; unmatched bases: 4. The CDR3 sequence is 15 residues long. The CDR3 protein is CASSRGVSSYNEQFF. In DNA, the CDR3 is TGTGCCAGCAGCCGGGGGGTCAGCTCCTACAATGAGCAGTTCTTC.

The sample holds many counts of this clonotype. Found in a library prepared for alpha chains, this beta chain is an off-target read, and its abundance has little meaning. The chain is built from TRBV6-2 or TRBV6-3 and TRBJ2-1; D tentatively reads TRBD1 or TRBD2 (5 bases each). The CDR3 contains 14 residues. The V gene lost 3 bases and the J gene lost 8 bases, with 14 bases spanning the gap. Looked up from germline, CDR1 is MNHEY and CDR2 is SVGEGT. Written as DNA, the CDR3 is TGTGCCAGCAGTTATAGGACTCCCAGGGATGAGCAGTTCTTC. Translated: CASSYRTPRDEQFF.

This clonotype was seen many times. Because the library targeted alpha chains, this beta chain is an off-target read whose size means little. This chain joins TRBV7-9 and TRBJ2-7, with TRBD1 matching 7 bases. The CDR3 extends over 17 amino acids. Trimming at V came to 2 bases and at J to 0 bases, leaving 10 bases not matched to a gene. Germline V CDR1 and CDR2: SEHNR, FQNEAQ (reference sequence). CDR3 DNA: TGTGCCAGCAGCTTAATCGTCCCGGGACAGCCCTCCTACGAGCAGTACTTC. Translated: CASSLIVPGQPSYEQYF. The full variable domain, with the rest looked up from reference TRBV7-9 and TRBJ2-7, is DTGVSQNPRHKITKRGQNVTFRCDPISEHNRLYWYRQTLGQGPEFLTYFQNEAQLEKSRLLSDRFSAERPKGSFSTLEIQRTEQGDSAMYLCASSLIVPGQPSYEQYFGPGTRLTVT.

This clonotype was seen at least ten times. A library prepared for alpha chains yielded this beta chain as an off-target read; its size is of little meaning. V usage is TRBV5-1 and J usage is TRBJ2-5; D is possibly TRBD2 (6 bases). CDR3 length: 14 amino acids. V was pared by 2 bases and J by 0 bases, with 8 bases between. Germline V gene sequence: CDR1 SGHRS, CDR2 YFSETQ. For the CDR3, the DNA is TGCGCCAGCAGCTTTGGACTAAACCAAGAGACCCAGTACTTC. Translation: CASSFGLNQETQYF. The whole variable domain, filled in from reference TRBV5-1 and TRBJ2-5, reads KAGVTQTPRYLIKTRGQQVTLSCSPISGHRSVSWYQQTPGQGLQFLFEYFSETQRNKGNFPGRFSGRQFSNSRSEMNVSTLELGDSALYLCASSFGLNQETQYFGPGTRLLVL.

This clonotype showed up many times. Within a library made for alpha chains, this beta chain is off target, and its count is uninformative. The chain joins TRBV5-1 to TRBJ1-1; D is possibly TRBD1 (5 bases). The CDR3 contains 14 residues. CDR1 and CDR2 (germline): SGHRS, YFSETQ. The V end lost 3 bases, the J end lost 0 bases, and 9 bases lay between the germline ends. The CDR3 sequence: CASSWGRLNTEAFF. The CDR3 DNA follows: TGCGCCAGCAGCTGGGGACGTCTGAACACTGAAGCTTTCTTT. Variable domain in full (rest from reference TRBV5-1 and TRBJ1-1): KAGVTQTPRYLIKTRGQQVTLSCSPISGHRSVSWYQQTPGQGLQFLFEYFSETQRNKGNFPGRFSGRQFSNSRSEMNVSTLELGDSALYLCASSWGRLNTEAFFGQGTRLTVV.

This clonotype was counted ten times or more. A library prepared for alpha chains yielded this beta chain as an off-target read; its size is of little meaning. The chain is built from TRBV6-2 or TRBV6-3 and TRBJ1-2, with D perhaps matching TRBD1 (5 bases). Germline CDR1 is MNHEY and CDR2 is SVGEGT. CDR3 size: 15 residues. V was clipped by 7 bases and J by 4 bases, with 19 bases between them. The CDR3 DNA follows: TGTGCCAGCAACCCGGCGGGGACGGTATTCTATGGCTACACCTTC. This codes for CASNPAGTVFYGYTF.

This clonotype was observed at least ten times. Since it is a stray read in a library aimed at alpha chains, this beta chain has a size that is not meaningful. J is TRBJ2-5 and V is TRBV15, with 7 bases fitting TRBD1. Germline V gene lookup returns CDR1 LNHNV and CDR2 YYDKDF (reference sequence). The CDR3 contains 16 residues. The junction had 7 bases not matched to a gene; V was cut back by 1 base and J by 2 bases. The CDR3: CATSRAYRGRQETQYF. DNA for the CDR3: TGTGCCACCAGCAGAGCCTACAGGGGACGGCAAGAGACCCAGTACTTC.

This clonotype qualifies as medium-sized. As an off-target read in a library built for alpha chains, this beta chain has a frequency of little significance. The V call is TRBV2, the J call TRBJ2-3; D unclear. The CDR3 has 14 amino acids. Trimming shortened V by 1 base and J by 2 bases, and 7 bases separated the two germline ends. CDR1 is SNHLY, CDR2 FYNNEI, per germline. CDR3 region: CASSEGLYTDTQYF. The CDR3 nucleotides are TGTGCCAGCAGTGAAGGGCTTTACACAGATACGCAGTATTTT.

This clonotype was detected many times. The library was designed around alpha chains, so this beta chain is a stray read whose abundance carries little weight. J is TRBJ2-7 and V is TRBV11-2, with D tentatively TRBD2 (5 bases). The germline V gene encodes CDR1 SGHAT and CDR2 FQNNGV. The length of the CDR3 is 16 residues. The germline V and J ends were trimmed by 1 base and 3 bases, with 16 bases remaining between them. CDR3 sequence reads: CASSLGPVEAFYEQYF. The CDR3 bases are TGTGCCAGCAGCTTAGGGCCAGTGGAGGCCTTCTACGAGCAGTACTTC.

At least ten counts were recorded for this clonotype. This beta chain represents an off-target read in a library built for alpha chains; its size is of limited meaning. The V and J genes are TRBV5-4 and TRBJ1-2, with 8 bases lining up with TRBD1. The V gene's germline CDR1 is SGHNT and CDR2 YYREEE (reference sequence). The CDR3 runs 14 residues. V lost 1 base and J lost 2; bases outside the gene matches: 1. The CDR3 sequence is CASSLHRGNYGYTF. CDR3 sequence (DNA): TGTGCCAGCAGCTTGCACAGGGGGAACTATGGCTACACCTTC.